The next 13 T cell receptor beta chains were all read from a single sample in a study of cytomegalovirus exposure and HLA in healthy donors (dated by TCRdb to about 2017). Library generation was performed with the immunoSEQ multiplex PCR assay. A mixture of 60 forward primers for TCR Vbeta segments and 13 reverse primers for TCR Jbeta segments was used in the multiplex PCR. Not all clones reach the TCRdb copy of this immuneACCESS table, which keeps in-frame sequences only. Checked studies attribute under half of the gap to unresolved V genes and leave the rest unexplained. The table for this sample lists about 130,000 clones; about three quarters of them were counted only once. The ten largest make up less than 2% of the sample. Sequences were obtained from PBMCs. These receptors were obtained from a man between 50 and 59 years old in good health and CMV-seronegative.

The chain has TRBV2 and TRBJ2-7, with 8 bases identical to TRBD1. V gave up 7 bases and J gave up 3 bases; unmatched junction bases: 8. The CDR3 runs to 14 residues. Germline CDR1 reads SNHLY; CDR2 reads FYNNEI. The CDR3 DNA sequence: TGTGCCAGCACCCCGTCAGGGGGCAACTACGAGCAGTACTTC. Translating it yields CASTPSGGNYEQYF. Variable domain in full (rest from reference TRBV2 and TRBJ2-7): EPEVTQTPSHQVTQMGQEVILRCVPISNHLYFYWYRQILGQKVEFLVSFYNNEISEKSEIFDDQFSVERPDGSNFTLKIRSTKLEDSAMYFCASTPSGGNYEQYFGPGTRLTVT.

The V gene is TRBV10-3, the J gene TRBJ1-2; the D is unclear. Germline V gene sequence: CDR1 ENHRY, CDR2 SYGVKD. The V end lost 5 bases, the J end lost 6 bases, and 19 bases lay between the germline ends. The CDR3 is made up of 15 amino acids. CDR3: CAISPRGGQLDGYTF. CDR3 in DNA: TGTGCCATCAGTCCGCGAGGAGGTCAACTAGATGGCTACACCTTC.

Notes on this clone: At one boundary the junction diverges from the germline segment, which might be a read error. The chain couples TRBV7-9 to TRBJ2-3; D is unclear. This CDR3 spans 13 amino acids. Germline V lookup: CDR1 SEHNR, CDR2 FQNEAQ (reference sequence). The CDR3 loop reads CASSLAITDTQYF. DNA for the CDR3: TGTGCCAGCAGCCTCGCAATCACAGATACACAGTATTTT. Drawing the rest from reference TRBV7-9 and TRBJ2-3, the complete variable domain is DTGVSQNPRHKITKRGQNVTFRCDPISEHNRLYWYRQTLGQGPEFLTYFQNEAQLEKSRLLSDRFSAERPKGSFSTLEIQRTEQGDSAMYLCASSLAITDTQYFGPGTRLTVL.

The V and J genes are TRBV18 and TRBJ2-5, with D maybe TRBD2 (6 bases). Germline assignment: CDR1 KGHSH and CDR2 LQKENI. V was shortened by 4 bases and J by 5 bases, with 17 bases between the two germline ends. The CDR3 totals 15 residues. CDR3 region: CASSLTTDRGETQYF. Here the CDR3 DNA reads TGTGCCAGCTCACTGACTACCGACCGGGGGGAGACCCAGTACTTC.

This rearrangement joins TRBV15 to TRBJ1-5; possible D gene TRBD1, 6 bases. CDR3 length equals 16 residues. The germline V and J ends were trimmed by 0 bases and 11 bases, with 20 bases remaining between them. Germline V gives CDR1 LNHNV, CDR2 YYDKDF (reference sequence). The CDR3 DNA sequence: TGTGCCACCAGCAGAGATAGAGGACAGATACCCGAGGCCCAGCATTTT. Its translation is CATSRDRGQIPEAQHF.

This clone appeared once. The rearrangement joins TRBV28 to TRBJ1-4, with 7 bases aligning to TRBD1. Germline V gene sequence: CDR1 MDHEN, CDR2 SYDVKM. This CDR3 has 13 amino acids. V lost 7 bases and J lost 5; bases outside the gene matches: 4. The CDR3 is CASTDRVNEKLFF. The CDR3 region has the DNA TGTGCCAGCACCGACAGGGTGAATGAAAAACTGTTTTTT.

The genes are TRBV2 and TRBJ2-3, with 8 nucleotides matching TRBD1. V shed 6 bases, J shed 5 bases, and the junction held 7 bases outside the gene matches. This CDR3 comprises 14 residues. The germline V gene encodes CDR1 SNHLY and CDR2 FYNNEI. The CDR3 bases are TGTGCCAGCAGGAGGGGACAGGCGGGAGATACGCAGTATTTT. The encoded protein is CASRRGQAGDTQYF.

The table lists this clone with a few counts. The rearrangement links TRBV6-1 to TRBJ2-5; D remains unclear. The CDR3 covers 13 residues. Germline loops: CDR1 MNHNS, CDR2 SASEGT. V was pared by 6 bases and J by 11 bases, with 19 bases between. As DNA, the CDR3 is TGTGCCAGCAGGGCCACGATCGGCGGAGAGCAGTACTTC. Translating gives CASRATIGGEQYF.

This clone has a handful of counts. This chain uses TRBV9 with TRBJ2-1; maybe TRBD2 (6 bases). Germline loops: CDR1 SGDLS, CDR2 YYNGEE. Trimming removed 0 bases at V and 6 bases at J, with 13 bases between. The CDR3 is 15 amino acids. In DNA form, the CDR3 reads TGTGCCAGCAGCGTAGAGCCGGCGGGGCCCAATGAGCAGTTCTTC. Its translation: CASSVEPAGPNEQFF.

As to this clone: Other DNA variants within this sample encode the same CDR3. Here the CDR3 reads CASNPTGGQGEQFF. Here the CDR3 DNA reads TGTGCCAGCAACCCCACGGGAGGGCAAGGTGAGCAGTTCTTC. The V call is TRBV2, the J call TRBJ2-1; 8 positions agree with TRBD2. This CDR3 spans 14 amino acids. Trimming took 7 bases from V and 9 from J; bases not matched to a gene: 11. Germline loops: CDR1 SNHLY, CDR2 FYNNEI. The variable domain in full, with the rest retrieved from reference TRBV2 and TRBJ2-1, is EPEVTQTPSHQVTQMGQEVILRCVPISNHLYFYWYRQILGQKVEFLVSFYNNEISEKSEIFDDQFSVERPDGSNFTLKIRSTKLEDSAMYFCASNPTGGQGEQFFGPGTRLTVL.

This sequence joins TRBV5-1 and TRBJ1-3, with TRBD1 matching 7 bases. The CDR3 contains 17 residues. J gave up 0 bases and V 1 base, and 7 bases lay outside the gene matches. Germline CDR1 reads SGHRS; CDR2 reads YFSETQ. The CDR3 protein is CASSLKSGDSSGNTIYF. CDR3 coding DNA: TGCGCCAGCAGCTTGAAGTCAGGGGACAGCTCTGGAAACACCATATATTTT.

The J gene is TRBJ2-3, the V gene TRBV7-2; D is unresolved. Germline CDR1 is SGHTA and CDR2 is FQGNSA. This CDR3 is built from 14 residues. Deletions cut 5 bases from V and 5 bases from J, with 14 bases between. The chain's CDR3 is CASSRFHVLDTQYF. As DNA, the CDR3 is TGTGCCAGCAGCCGGTTCCATGTTCTAGATACGCAGTATTTT.

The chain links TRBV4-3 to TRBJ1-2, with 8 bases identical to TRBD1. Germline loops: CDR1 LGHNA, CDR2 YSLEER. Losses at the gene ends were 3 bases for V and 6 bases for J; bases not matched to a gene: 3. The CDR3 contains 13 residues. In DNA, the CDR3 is TGCGCCAGCAGCCAGGACAGGGAGGATGGCTACACCTTC. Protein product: CASSQDREDGYTF.